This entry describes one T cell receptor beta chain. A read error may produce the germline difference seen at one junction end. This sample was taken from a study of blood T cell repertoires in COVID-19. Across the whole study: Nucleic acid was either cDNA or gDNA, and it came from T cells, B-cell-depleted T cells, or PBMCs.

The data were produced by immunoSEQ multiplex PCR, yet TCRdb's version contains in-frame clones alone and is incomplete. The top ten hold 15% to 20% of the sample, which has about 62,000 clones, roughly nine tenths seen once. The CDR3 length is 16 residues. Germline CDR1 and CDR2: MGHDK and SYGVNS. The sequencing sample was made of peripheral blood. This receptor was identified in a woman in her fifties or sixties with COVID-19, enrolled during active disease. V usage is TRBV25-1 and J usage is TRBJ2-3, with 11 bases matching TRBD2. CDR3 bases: TGTGCCAGCAGTGAATCAATGCTAGCGGGAGGTGATAGGCAGTATTTT. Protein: CASSESMLAGGDRQYF.